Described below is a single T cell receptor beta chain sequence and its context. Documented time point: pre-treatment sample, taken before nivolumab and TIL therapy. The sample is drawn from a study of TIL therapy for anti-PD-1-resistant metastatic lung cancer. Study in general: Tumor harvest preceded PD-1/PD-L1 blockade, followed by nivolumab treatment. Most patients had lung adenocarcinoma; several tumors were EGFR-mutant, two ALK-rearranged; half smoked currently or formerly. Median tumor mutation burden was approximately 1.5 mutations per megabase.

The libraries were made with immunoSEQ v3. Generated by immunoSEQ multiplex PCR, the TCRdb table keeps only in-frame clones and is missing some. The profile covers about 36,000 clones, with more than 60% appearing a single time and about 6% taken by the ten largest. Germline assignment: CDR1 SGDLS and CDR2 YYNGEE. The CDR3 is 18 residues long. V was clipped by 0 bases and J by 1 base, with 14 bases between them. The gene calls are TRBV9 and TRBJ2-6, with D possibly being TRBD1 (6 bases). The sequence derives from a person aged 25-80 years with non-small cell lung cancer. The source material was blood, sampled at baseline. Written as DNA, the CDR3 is TGTGCCAGCAGCGTAGCAACAGGGCGGAGGTCTGGGGCCAACGTCCTGACTTTC. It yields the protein CASSVATGRRSGANVLTF.